The 10 T cell receptor beta chains given below trace back to one sample, sequenced in a study of shared clonotypes between healthy human individuals. Sequencing was performed with immunoSEQ multiplex PCR; in TCRdb, only in-frame clones are kept and a portion is missing. The sample lists 2 million to 2.5 million clones; 93% were seen once. Sequenced input: naive CD4+ T cells from PBMCs. The subset is: CD45RA+ positively selected. These receptors were taken from a man in his late teens or twenties in good health. Some clones in this sample may be carry-over from other donors' samples.

V gene TRBV5-5 combines with J gene TRBJ2-7, with 13 positions matching TRBD2. With V trimmed by 2 bases and J by 2 bases, 7 bases remained unmatched. CDR1 SGHKS and CDR2 YYEKEE come from the germline V gene (reference sequence). The CDR3 is made up of 17 amino acids. CDR3 loop: CASSLSRLAGGPYEQYF. The CDR3 DNA reads TGTGCCAGCAGCTTATCCCGACTAGCGGGAGGCCCCTACGAGCAGTACTTC. Full variable domain (rest looked up from reference TRBV5-5 and TRBJ2-7): DAGVTQSPTHLIKTRGQQVTLRCSPISGHKSVSWYQQVLGQGPQFIFQYYEKEERGRGNFPDRFSARQFPNYSSELNVNALLLGDSALYLCASSLSRLAGGPYEQYFGPGTRLTVT.

This chain connects TRBV30 to TRBJ2-7, with 7 bases fitting TRBD1. CDR1 and CDR2 (germline): GTSNPN, SVGIG (reference sequence). The CDR3 has 14 residues. V gave up 0 bases and J gave up 3 bases; unmatched junction bases: 5. CDR3 region: CAWSVQGTVYEQYF. CDR3 nucleotides: TGTGCCTGGAGTGTACAGGGGACGGTCTACGAGCAGTACTTC. The full variable domain, its missing parts supplied by reference TRBV30 and TRBJ2-7, is SQTIHQWPATLVQPVGSPLSLECTVEGTSNPNLYWYRQAAGRGLQLLFYSVGIGQISSEVPQNLSASRPQDRQFILSSKKLLLSDSGFYLCAWSVQGTVYEQYFGPGTRLTVT.

V usage is TRBV5-1 and J usage is TRBJ2-7; 10 nucleotides match TRBD1. The CDR3 sequence is 15 residues long. The germline V gene has CDR1 SGHRS and CDR2 YFSETQ. J lost 4 bases, V lost 6 bases, and 10 bases had no gene match. The CDR3 nucleotides are TGCGCCAGCACCCGGGCCCCGGGACAGGGGTACGAGCAGTACTTC. Its translation: CASTRAPGQGYEQYF.

V and J are TRBV19 and TRBJ2-1; TRBD2 aligns across 8 bases. The CDR3 totals 15 residues. J gave up 4 bases and V 7 bases, and 9 bases lay outside the gene matches. Germline V gene sequence: CDR1 LNHDA, CDR2 SQIVND (reference sequence). The CDR3: CASTGAGGRYNEQFF. DNA of the CDR3: TGTGCCAGTACCGGGGCGGGCGGGAGGTACAATGAGCAGTTCTTC.

The chain combines TRBV28 with TRBJ2-5; D is tentatively TRBD1 or TRBD2 (5 bases each). Between the trimmed V and J ends, which lost 6 bases and 7 bases, there was a span of 15 bases. Germline V gene sequence: CDR1 MDHEN, CDR2 SYDVKM. This CDR3 comprises 13 residues. CDR3 sequence reads: CASRPRGVWTQYF. The CDR3 DNA reads TGTGCCAGCAGGCCAAGGGGAGTATGGACCCAGTACTTC.

V gene TRBV27 combines with J gene TRBJ2-1; the D gene is possibly TRBD2 (6 bases). Germline V gene data show CDR1 as MNHEY and CDR2 as SMNVEV (reference sequence). The CDR3 totals 15 residues. Trimming took off 5 bases at V and 7 bases at J, with 18 bases between the two ends. CDR3 in DNA: TGTGCCAGCAGTCCACTAGCATTCCCCTCTAATGAGCAGTTCTTC. Translated: CASSPLAFPSNEQFF.

V gene TRBV5-6 combines with J gene TRBJ2-1; 9 bases fit TRBD2. The length of the CDR3 is 17 residues. Germline values: CDR1 SGHDT, CDR2 YYEEEE. V shed 3 bases, J shed 4 bases, and the junction held 11 bases outside the gene matches. CDR3 region: CASSSIPAGGSYNEQFF. The CDR3 DNA sequence: TGTGCCAGCAGCTCAATTCCAGCGGGAGGCTCATACAATGAGCAGTTCTTC.

This chain links TRBV4-3 with TRBJ1-2; TRBD1 aligns across 8 bases. CDR1 is LGHNA and CDR2 is YSLEER in the germline V gene. The J segment lost 4 bases and the V segment lost 4 bases, leaving 8 bases of the junction unmatched. The CDR3 sequence is 15 residues long. The CDR3 coding sequence is TGCGCCAGCAGCCCTTTGACAGGGGCTGGCTATGGCTACACCTTC. Its protein product is CASSPLTGAGYGYTF.

In DNA form, the CDR3 reads TGTGCCAGCAGCCCTCGGACCACCCCCTACGAGCAGTACTTC. This codes for CASSPRTTPYEQYF. The V and J genes are TRBV5-5 and TRBJ2-7; D gene unclear. Germline V CDR1 and CDR2: SGHKS, YYEKEE (reference sequence). Trimming removed 4 bases from V and 2 bases from J, with 13 bases in between. The CDR3 runs to 14 residues.

The chain has TRBV11-2 and TRBJ1-3, with a weak D call TRBD1 (6 bases). Trimming pared 4 bases from V and 4 bases from J, leaving 14 bases between. Germline assignment: CDR1 SGHAT and CDR2 FQNNGV. The CDR3 covers 15 residues. This CDR3 is CASSSNTGLGNTIYF. The CDR3 DNA reads TGTGCCAGCAGCTCTAACACAGGGTTGGGAAACACCATATATTTT.